What follows are 10 T cell receptor beta chains derived from one specimen sequenced in a study of T cells in localized non-small cell lung cancer. Measured with immunoSEQ multiplex PCR; TCRdb has only the in-frame clones, and not every one. Among 32,000 or so clones listed, almost 90% were seen once. Sequencing was performed on peripheral blood, taken before any cancer treatment. The receptors stem from a man aged 40 to 70 with stage I lung adenocarcinoma.

The rearrangement uses TRBV30 and TRBJ1-3; 9 positions match TRBD1. V lost 2 bases, J lost 0 bases, and 5 bases stayed unmatched. The CDR3 is made up of 16 amino acids. The germline V gene encodes CDR1 GTSNPN and CDR2 SVGIG (reference sequence). The CDR3 spells CAWSSTGGPSGNTIYF. Written as DNA, the CDR3 is TGTGCCTGGAGTTCCACAGGGGGCCCCTCTGGAAACACCATATATTTT.

A single count supports this clone. The chain joins TRBV30 to TRBJ2-7; no definite D call. The CDR3 is made up of 11 amino acids. V lost 8 bases, J lost 5 bases, and 13 bases lay in between. The V gene's germline CDR1 is GTSNPN and CDR2 SVGIG (reference sequence). The CDR3 DNA reads TGTGCCGGGATGGAAGGGCACGAGCAGTACTTC. It yields the protein CAGMEGHEQYF.

The chain carries TRBV6-5 and TRBJ1-4; tentative D call: TRBD1 (5 bases). Per the germline V gene, CDR1 is MNHEY and CDR2 is SVGAGI. V dropped 5 bases and J dropped 7 bases, with 14 bases sitting between them. The CDR3 is made up of 14 amino acids. The CDR3 sequence: CASSELGPSEKLFF. The DNA of the CDR3 is TGTGCCAGCAGTGAATTGGGGCCTAGTGAAAAACTGTTTTTT.

This chain uses TRBV7-2 with TRBJ2-7; possible D gene TRBD1, 5 bases. The germline CDR1 and CDR2 sequences are SGHTA and FQGNSA. V was shortened by 3 bases and J by 6 bases, with 12 bases between the two germline ends. The CDR3 runs to 13 residues. The CDR3 spells CASSLNRQIEQYF. CDR3 sequence (DNA): TGTGCCAGCAGCTTGAATAGACAGATCGAGCAGTACTTC.

V gene TRBV5-6 combines with J gene TRBJ2-6, with 8 bases aligning to TRBD1. This CDR3 region has 18 residues. The germline V gene encodes CDR1 SGHDT and CDR2 YYEEEE. The V segment lost 0 bases and the J segment 0 bases; nucleotides outside the gene matches: 5. CDR3 loop: CASSLGSGGLSGANVLTF. In DNA form, the CDR3 reads TGTGCCAGCAGCTTGGGGTCAGGGGGCCTCTCTGGGGCCAACGTCCTGACTTTC.

The chain is built from TRBV5-1 and TRBJ2-7; D not resolved. Trimming removed 1 base from V and 3 bases from J, with 11 bases in between. CDR1 and CDR2 from the germline V gene are SGHRS and YFSETQ. The CDR3 consists of 14 residues. CDR3 in DNA: TGCGCCAGCAGCTTGCCCCGGACGGGCTACGAGCAGTACTTC. Translation gives CASSLPRTGYEQYF.

This clone occurred a few times. J is TRBJ1-6 and V is TRBV27; D call uncertain. Deletions cut 4 bases from V and 7 bases from J, with 8 bases between. The CDR3 extends over 13 amino acids. The germline V gene encodes CDR1 MNHEY and CDR2 SMNVEV (reference sequence). DNA of the CDR3: TGTGCCAGCAGTTGGTTTGGCAATTCACCCCTCCACTTT. This gives the protein CASSWFGNSPLHF.

The chain carries TRBV15 and TRBJ1-1; D possibly corresponds to TRBD1 (6 bases). Trimming took 6 bases from V and 5 from J, leaving 16 bases between them. The CDR3 has 14 amino acids. Per the germline V gene, CDR1 is LNHNV and CDR2 is YYDKDF (reference sequence). The CDR3 loop reads CATRFYDTGTEAFF. The CDR3 DNA reads as TGTGCCACCAGGTTTTACGATACAGGGACTGAAGCTTTCTTT.

The rearrangement joins TRBV7-2 to TRBJ1-1, with D hard to call. CDR3 length: 14 residues. Germline-derived CDR1 and CDR2 are SGHTA and FQGNSA. The V and J ends lost 3 bases and 4 bases respectively, with 12 bases between them. The CDR3, as DNA: TGTGCCAGCAGCTTTGGTTGGAGGAGCACTGAAGCTTTCTTT. It codes for CASSFGWRSTEAFF.

The CDR3 protein is CASSPPSLAAETQYF. CDR3 in DNA: TGTGCCAGCTCACCACCATCCCTAGCGGCAGAGACCCAGTACTTC. The V and J genes are TRBV18 and TRBJ2-5, with TRBD2 identical over 7 bases. Looked up from germline, CDR1 is KGHSH and CDR2 is LQKENI. The CDR3 extends over 15 amino acids. V shed 0 bases and J 4 bases; nucleotides not matched to a gene: 5.